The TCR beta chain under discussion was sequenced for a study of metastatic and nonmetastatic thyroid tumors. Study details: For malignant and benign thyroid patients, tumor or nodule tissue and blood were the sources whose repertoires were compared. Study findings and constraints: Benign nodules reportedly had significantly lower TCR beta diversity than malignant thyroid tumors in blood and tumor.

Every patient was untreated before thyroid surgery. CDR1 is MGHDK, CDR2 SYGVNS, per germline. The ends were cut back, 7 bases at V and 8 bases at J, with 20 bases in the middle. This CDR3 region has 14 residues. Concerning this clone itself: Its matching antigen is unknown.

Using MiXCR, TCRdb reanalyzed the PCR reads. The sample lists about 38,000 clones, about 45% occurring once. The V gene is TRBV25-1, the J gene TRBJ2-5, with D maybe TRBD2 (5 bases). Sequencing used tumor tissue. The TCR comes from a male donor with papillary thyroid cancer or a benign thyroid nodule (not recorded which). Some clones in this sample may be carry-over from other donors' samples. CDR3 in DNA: TGTGCCAGCACAATCCCATCGGTGGGGAGCACCCAGTACTTC. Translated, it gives CASTIPSVGSTQYF.